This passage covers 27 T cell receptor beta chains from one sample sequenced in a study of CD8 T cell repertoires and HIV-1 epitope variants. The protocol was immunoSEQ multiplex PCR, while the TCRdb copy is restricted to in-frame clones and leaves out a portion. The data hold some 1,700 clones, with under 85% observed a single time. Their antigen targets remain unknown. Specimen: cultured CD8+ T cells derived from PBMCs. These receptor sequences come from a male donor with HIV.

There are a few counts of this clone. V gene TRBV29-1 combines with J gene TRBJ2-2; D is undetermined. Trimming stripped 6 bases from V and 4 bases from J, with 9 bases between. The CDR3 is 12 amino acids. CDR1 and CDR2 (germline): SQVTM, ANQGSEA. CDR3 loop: CSVLKGTGELFF. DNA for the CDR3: TGCAGCGTCTTGAAGGGCACCGGGGAGCTGTTTTTT.

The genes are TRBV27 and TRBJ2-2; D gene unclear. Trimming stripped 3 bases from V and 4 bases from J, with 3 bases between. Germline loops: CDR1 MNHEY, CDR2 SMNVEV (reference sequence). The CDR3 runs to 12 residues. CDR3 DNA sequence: TGTGCCAGCAGTTTCGGCACCGGGGAGCTGTTTTTT. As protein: CASSFGTGELFF.

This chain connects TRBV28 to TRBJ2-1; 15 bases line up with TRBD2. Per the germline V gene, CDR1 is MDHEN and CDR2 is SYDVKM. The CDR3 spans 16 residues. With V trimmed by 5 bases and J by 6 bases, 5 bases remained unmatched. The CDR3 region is CASSALGLAGGNEQFF. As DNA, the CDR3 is TGTGCCAGCAGTGCCCTGGGACTAGCGGGAGGCAATGAGCAGTTCTTC. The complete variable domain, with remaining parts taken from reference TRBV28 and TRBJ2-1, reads DVKVTQSSRYLVKRTGEKVFLECVQDMDHENMFWYRQDPGLGLRLIYFSYDVKMKEKGDIPEGYSVSREKKERFSLILESASTNQTSMYLCASSALGLAGGNEQFFGPGTRLTVL.

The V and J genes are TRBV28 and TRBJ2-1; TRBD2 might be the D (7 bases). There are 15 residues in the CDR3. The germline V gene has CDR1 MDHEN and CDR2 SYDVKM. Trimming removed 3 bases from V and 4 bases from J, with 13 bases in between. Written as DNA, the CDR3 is TGTGCCAGCAGTTTCGAGGGGGGGCTTTACAATGAGCAGTTCTTC. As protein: CASSFEGGLYNEQFF. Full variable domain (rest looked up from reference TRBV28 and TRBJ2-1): DVKVTQSSRYLVKRTGEKVFLECVQDMDHENMFWYRQDPGLGLRLIYFSYDVKMKEKGDIPEGYSVSREKKERFSLILESASTNQTSMYLCASSFEGGLYNEQFFGPGTRLTVL.

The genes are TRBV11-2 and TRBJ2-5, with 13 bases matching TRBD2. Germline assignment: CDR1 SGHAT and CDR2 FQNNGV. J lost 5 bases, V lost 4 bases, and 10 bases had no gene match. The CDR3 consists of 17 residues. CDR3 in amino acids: CASSSGTSGMGGETQYF. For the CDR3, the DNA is TGTGCCAGCAGCTCCGGGACTAGCGGGATGGGGGGCGAGACCCAGTACTTC.

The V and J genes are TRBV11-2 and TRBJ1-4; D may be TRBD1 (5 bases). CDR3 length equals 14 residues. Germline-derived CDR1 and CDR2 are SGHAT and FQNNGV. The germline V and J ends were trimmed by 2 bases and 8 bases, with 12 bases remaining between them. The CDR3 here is CASSLFQGGEKLFF. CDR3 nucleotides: TGTGCCAGCAGCTTATTTCAGGGAGGAGAAAAACTGTTTTTT.

The CDR3 is CASSPATNEKLFF. The CDR3 coding sequence is TGTGCCAGCAGTCCTGCAACTAATGAAAAACTGTTTTTT. The rearrangement links TRBV28 to TRBJ1-4; no definite D call. Germline V CDR1 and CDR2: MDHEN, SYDVKM. CDR3 size: 13 residues. The V end lost 5 bases, the J end lost 0 bases, and 4 bases lay between the germline ends.

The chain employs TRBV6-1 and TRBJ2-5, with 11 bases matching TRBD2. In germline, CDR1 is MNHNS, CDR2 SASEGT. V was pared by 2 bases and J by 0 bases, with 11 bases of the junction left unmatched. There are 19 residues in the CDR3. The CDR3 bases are TGTGCCAGCAGTGAAAAACTAGCGGGAGCGTTAGGGTACCAAGAGACCCAGTACTTC. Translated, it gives CASSEKLAGALGYQETQYF.

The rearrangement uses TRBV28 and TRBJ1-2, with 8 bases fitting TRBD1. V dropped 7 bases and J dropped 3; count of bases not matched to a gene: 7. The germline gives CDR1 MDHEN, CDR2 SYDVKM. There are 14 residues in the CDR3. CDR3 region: CASTSTGEDYGYTF. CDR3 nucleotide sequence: TGTGCCAGCACCTCGACAGGGGAGGACTATGGCTACACCTTC.

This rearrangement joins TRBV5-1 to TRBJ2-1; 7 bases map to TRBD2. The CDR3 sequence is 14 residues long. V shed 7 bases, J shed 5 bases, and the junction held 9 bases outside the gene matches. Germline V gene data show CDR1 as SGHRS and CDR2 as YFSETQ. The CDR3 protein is CASQKGGDNNEQFF. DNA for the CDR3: TGCGCCAGCCAGAAGGGAGGGGATAACAATGAGCAGTTCTTC. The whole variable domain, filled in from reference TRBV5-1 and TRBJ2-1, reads KAGVTQTPRYLIKTRGQQVTLSCSPISGHRSVSWYQQTPGQGLQFLFEYFSETQRNKGNFPGRFSGRQFSNSRSEMNVSTLELGDSALYLCASQKGGDNNEQFFGPGTRLTVL.

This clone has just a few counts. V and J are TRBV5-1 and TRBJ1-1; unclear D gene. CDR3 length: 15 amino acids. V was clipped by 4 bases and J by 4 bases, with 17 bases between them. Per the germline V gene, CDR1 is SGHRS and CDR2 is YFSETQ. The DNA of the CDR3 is TGCGCCAGCAGCCAACCGCGGAGAAACGGCACTGAAGCTTTCTTT. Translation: CASSQPRRNGTEAFF. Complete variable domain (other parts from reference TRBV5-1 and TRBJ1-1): KAGVTQTPRYLIKTRGQQVTLSCSPISGHRSVSWYQQTPGQGLQFLFEYFSETQRNKGNFPGRFSGRQFSNSRSEMNVSTLELGDSALYLCASSQPRRNGTEAFFGQGTRLTVV.

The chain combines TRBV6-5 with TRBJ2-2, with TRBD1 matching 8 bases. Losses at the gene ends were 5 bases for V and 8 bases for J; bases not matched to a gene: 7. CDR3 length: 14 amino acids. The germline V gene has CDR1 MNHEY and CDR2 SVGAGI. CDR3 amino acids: CASSLDRGGGELFF. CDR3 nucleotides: TGTGCCAGCAGTCTTGACAGGGGAGGAGGGGAGCTGTTTTTT.

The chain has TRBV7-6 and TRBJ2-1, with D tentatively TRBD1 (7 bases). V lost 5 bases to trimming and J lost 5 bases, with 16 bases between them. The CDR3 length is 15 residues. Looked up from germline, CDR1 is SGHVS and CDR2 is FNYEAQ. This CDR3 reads CASSAGRGDNNEQFF. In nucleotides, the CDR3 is TGTGCCAGCAGCGCAGGCAGGGGGGATAACAATGAGCAGTTCTTC.

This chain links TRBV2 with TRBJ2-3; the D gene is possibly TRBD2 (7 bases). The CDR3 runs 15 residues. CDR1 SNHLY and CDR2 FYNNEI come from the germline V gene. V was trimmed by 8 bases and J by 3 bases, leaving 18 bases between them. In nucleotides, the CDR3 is TGTGCCAGCCGAATGGGAGGGGGTTGGACAGATACGCAGTATTTT. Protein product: CASRMGGGWTDTQYF.

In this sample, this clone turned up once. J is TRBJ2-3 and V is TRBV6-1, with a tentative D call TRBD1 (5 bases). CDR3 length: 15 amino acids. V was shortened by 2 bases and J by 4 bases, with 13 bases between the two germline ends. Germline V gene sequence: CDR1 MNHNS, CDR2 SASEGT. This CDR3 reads CASSEKWGAPDTQYF. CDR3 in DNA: TGTGCCAGCAGTGAAAAATGGGGCGCCCCAGATACGCAGTATTTT.

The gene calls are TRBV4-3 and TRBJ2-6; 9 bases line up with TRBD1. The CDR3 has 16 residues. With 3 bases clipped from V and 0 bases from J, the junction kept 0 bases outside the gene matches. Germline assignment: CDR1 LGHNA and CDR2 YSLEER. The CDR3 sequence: CASSQTGGSGANVLTF. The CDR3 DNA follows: TGCGCCAGCAGCCAGACAGGGGGCTCTGGGGCCAACGTCCTGACTTTC.

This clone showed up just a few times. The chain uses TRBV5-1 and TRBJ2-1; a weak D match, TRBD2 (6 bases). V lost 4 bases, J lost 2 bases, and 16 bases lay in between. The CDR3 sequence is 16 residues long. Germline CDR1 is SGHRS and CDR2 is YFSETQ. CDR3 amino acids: CASSPRDSLTYNEQFF. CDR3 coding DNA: TGCGCCAGCAGCCCCCGGGACTCTTTAACCTACAATGAGCAGTTCTTC.

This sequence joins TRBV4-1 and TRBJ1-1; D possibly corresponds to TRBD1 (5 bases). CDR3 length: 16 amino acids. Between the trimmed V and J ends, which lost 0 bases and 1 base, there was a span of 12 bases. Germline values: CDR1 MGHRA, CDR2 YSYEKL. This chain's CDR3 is CASSQDVGQGNTEAFF. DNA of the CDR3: TGCGCCAGCAGCCAAGATGTTGGGCAGGGGAACACTGAAGCTTTCTTT.

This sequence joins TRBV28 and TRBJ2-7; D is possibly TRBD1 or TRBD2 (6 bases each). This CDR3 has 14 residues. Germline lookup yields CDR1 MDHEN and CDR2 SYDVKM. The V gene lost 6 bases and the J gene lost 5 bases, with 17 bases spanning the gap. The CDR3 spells CASRPEGGRHEQYF. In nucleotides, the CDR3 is TGTGCCAGCAGACCCGAGGGGGGTCGGCACGAGCAGTACTTC.

CDR3 sequence: CASSLTGNTGELFF. The CDR3 bases are TGTGCCAGTAGTTTGACAGGGAACACCGGGGAGCTGTTTTTT. The rearrangement joins TRBV19 to TRBJ2-2, with D perhaps TRBD1 (6 bases). Looked up from germline, CDR1 is LNHDA and CDR2 is SQIVND (reference sequence). Deletions cut 5 bases from V and 1 base from J, with 8 bases between. This CDR3 comprises 14 residues.

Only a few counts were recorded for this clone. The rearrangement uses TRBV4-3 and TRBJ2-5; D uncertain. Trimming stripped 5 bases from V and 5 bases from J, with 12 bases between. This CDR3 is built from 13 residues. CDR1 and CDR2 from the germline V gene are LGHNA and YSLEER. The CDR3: CASSSLLTETQYF. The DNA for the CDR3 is TGCGCCAGCAGCTCCCTTCTCACGGAGACCCAGTACTTC.

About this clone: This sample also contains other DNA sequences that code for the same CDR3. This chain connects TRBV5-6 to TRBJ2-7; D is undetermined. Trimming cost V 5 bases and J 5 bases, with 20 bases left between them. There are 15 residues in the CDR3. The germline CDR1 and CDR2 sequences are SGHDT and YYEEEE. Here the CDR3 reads CASSLYTYKNHEQYF. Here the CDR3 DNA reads TGTGCCAGCAGTTTGTATACATACAAGAACCACGAGCAGTACTTC.

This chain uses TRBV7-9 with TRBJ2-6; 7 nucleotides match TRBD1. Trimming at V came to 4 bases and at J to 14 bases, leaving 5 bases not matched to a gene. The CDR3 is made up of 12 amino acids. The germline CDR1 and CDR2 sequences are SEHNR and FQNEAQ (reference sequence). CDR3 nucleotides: TGTGCCAGCAGCTACACAGGGGTCCTCCTGACTTTC. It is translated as CASSYTGVLLTF.

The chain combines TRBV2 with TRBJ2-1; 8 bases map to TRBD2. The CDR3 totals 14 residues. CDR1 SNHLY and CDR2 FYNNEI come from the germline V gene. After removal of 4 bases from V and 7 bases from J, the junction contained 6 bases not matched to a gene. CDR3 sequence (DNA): TGTGCCAGCAGTGCGGGGGGGCTTATAAATGAGCAGTTCTTC. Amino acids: CASSAGGLINEQFF.

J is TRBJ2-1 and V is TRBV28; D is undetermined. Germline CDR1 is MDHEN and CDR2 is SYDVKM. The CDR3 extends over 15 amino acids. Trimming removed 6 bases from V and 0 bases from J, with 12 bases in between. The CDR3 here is CASRYDPGSYNEQFF. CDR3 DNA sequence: TGTGCCAGCAGGTATGACCCAGGCTCCTACAATGAGCAGTTCTTC. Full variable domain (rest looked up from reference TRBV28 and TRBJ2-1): DVKVTQSSRYLVKRTGEKVFLECVQDMDHENMFWYRQDPGLGLRLIYFSYDVKMKEKGDIPEGYSVSREKKERFSLILESASTNQTSMYLCASRYDPGSYNEQFFGPGTRLTVL.

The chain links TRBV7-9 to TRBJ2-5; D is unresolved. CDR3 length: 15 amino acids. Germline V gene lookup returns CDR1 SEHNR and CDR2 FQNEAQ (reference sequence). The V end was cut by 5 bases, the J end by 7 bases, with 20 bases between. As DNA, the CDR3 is TGTGCCAGCAGCCCGTTGACGGACCCGCTCGTGACCCAGTACTTC. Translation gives CASSPLTDPLVTQYF.

CDR3 sequence (DNA): TGTGCCAGCAGAGCATTAGGGGAGAAAGAGACCCAGTACTTC. Its translation is CASRALGEKETQYF. V usage is TRBV6-9 and J usage is TRBJ2-5, with D perhaps assigned TRBD1 or TRBD2 (5 bases each). CDR3 length: 14 amino acids. CDR1 and CDR2 from the germline V gene are MNHGY and SVAAGI. The V end lost 6 bases, the J end lost 3 bases, and 14 bases lay between the germline ends.